These 21 T cell receptor beta chains came from one sample sequenced in a study of cytomegalovirus exposure and HLA in healthy donors. Amplification used 60 Vbeta primers and 13 Jbeta primers. The repertoire was sequenced with immunoSEQ multiplex PCR; TCRdb's copy has only in-frame clones and lacks some. The sample lists 90,000 to 110,000 clones; over 75% were seen once. Sequencing input: PBMCs. These receptors originate from a woman aged 40 to 55 in good health and CMV-seropositive.

The V gene is TRBV6-4, the J gene TRBJ2-5, with 7 bases matching TRBD1. CDR1 is MRHNA, CDR2 SNTAGT, per germline. V gave up 0 bases and J gave up 5 bases; unmatched junction bases: 6. This CDR3 is 15 amino acids long. In DNA form, the CDR3 reads TGTGCCAGCAGTGACTCGAGAGGGGGCCTGGAGACCCAGTACTTC. This sequence encodes CASSDSRGGLETQYF.

The rearrangement joins TRBV19 to TRBJ1-4, with TRBD1 as a possible D gene (6 bases). The CDR3 is 15 amino acids. CDR1 and CDR2 from the germline V gene are LNHDA and SQIVND (reference sequence). With 6 bases removed from V and 7 bases from J, the gap between germline ends came to 18 bases. This CDR3 reads CASRLEGGNREKLFF. The CDR3 coding sequence is TGTGCCAGTAGATTAGAAGGGGGAAATCGTGAAAAACTGTTTTTT.

The chain is built from TRBV11-3 and TRBJ2-7; no clear D. Germline V gives CDR1 SGHNT, CDR2 YENEEA. V was cut by 3 bases and J by 0 bases, with 6 bases left in between. The CDR3 has 13 amino acids. The CDR3 here is CASSLAHSYEQYF. DNA for the CDR3: TGTGCCAGCAGCTTGGCTCACTCCTACGAGCAGTACTTC.

The J gene is TRBJ1-1, the V gene TRBV27; TRBD1 aligns across 7 bases. V lost 0 bases and J lost 0; bases outside the gene matches: 7. CDR1 and CDR2 from the germline V gene are MNHEY and SMNVEV (reference sequence). This CDR3 spans 17 amino acids. Here the CDR3 DNA reads TGTGCCAGCAGTTTATCCAAGGGGGCCGGTTTGAACACTGAAGCTTTCTTT. It codes for CASSLSKGAGLNTEAFF.

V usage is TRBV4-1 and J usage is TRBJ2-7; 9 positions match TRBD1. With V trimmed by 2 bases and J by 3 bases, 5 bases remained unmatched. CDR3 size: 15 residues. CDR1 MGHRA and CDR2 YSYEKL come from the germline V gene. This CDR3 reads CASSQRTGENYEQYF. The DNA for the CDR3 is TGCGCCAGCAGCCAAAGGACAGGGGAAAACTACGAGCAGTACTTC.

This chain uses TRBV11-3 with TRBJ2-4; 7 bases are shared with TRBD2. V lost 8 bases to trimming and J lost 7 bases; unmatched junction nucleotides: 2. CDR3 length: 11 residues. CDR1 and CDR2 from the germline V gene are SGHNT and YENEEA. The CDR3 DNA reads TGTGCCAGCGGGGAGGGGAACATTCAGTACTTC. It encodes CASGEGNIQYF.

The rearrangement joins TRBV5-6 to TRBJ2-3; D ambiguous. The CDR3 runs 12 residues. Looked up from germline, CDR1 is SGHDT and CDR2 is YYEEEE. Between the trimmed V and J ends, which lost 2 bases and 4 bases, there was a span of 5 bases. CDR3 amino acids: CASSFSADTQYF. CDR3 bases: TGTGCCAGCAGCTTTAGTGCAGATACGCAGTATTTT.

The gene calls are TRBV28 and TRBJ2-4; maybe TRBD1 (6 bases). V was trimmed by 5 bases and J by 1 base, leaving 12 bases between them. The germline CDR1 and CDR2 sequences are MDHEN and SYDVKM. The CDR3 runs 15 residues. CDR3 region: CASSPTGTAKNIQYF. CDR3 nucleotides: TGTGCCAGCAGTCCGACAGGAACGGCCAAAAACATTCAGTACTTC.

The rearrangement uses TRBV18 and TRBJ1-1; 8 positions match TRBD1. Losses at the gene ends were 4 bases for V and 1 base for J; bases not matched to a gene: 2. In germline, CDR1 is KGHSH, CDR2 LQKENI. The CDR3 spans 14 residues. In nucleotides, the CDR3 is TGTGCCAGCTCACTAGGGACAGGGAACACTGAAGCTTTCTTT. Translation: CASSLGTGNTEAFF.

The chain recombines TRBV11-2 with TRBJ2-7, with D uncertain. CDR1 and CDR2 from the germline V gene are SGHAT and FQNNGV. The CDR3 runs 13 residues. Trimming shortened V by 3 bases and J by 3 bases, and 9 bases separated the two germline ends. Written as DNA, the CDR3 is TGTGCCAGCAGCTTCGCTATCGACTACGAGCAGTACTTC. This translates into CASSFAIDYEQYF. The full variable domain, with the rest looked up from reference TRBV11-2 and TRBJ2-7, is EAGVAQSPRYKIIEKRQSVAFWCNPISGHATLYWYQQILGQGPKLLIQFQNNGVVDDSQLPKDRFSAERLKGVDSTLKIQPAKLEDSAVYLCASSFAIDYEQYFGPGTRLTVT.

This clone was counted a few times. The chain uses TRBV7-9 and TRBJ2-1; TRBD2 agrees at 13 bases. J gave up 6 bases and V 9 bases, and 8 bases lay outside the gene matches. Germline V CDR1 and CDR2: SEHNR, FQNEAQ (reference sequence). The CDR3 consists of 15 residues. The CDR3 sequence: CASKPGTSGTNEQFF. The CDR3 DNA reads as TGTGCCAGTAAGCCCGGGACTAGCGGGACCAATGAGCAGTTCTTC.

This chain uses TRBV13 with TRBJ1-3; possible D gene TRBD1, 5 bases. The CDR3 is made up of 19 amino acids. CDR1 and CDR2 from the germline V gene are PRHDT and FYEKMQ (reference sequence). Trimming took 4 bases from V and 3 from J, leaving 25 bases between them. CDR3 in DNA: TGTGCCAGCAGCTCTTACAAAACAGGTCCCCTAATAGGTGGAAACACCATATATTTT. Protein sequence: CASSSYKTGPLIGGNTIYF.

A few counts support this clone. The chain has TRBV29-1 and TRBJ2-7, with TRBD2 as a possible D gene (6 bases). V was shortened by 6 bases and J by 1 base, with 19 bases between the two germline ends. Per the germline V gene, CDR1 is SQVTM and CDR2 is ANQGSEA. This CDR3 has 15 residues. This CDR3 is CSVRGTMGFSYEQYF. CDR3 nucleotide sequence: TGCAGCGTCCGGGGGACCATGGGGTTTTCCTACGAGCAGTACTTC.

The chain is built from TRBV29-1 and TRBJ2-3; 8 bases are shared with TRBD1. Unmatched junction bases numbered 4, after V lost 4 bases and J lost 1 base. Germline lookup yields CDR1 SQVTM and CDR2 ANQGSEA. This CDR3 region has 14 residues. The CDR3 here is CSVADRAGTDTQYF. The CDR3 bases are TGCAGCGTTGCGGACAGGGCGGGCACAGATACGCAGTATTTT.

V gene TRBV19 combines with J gene TRBJ2-5; 10 bases are a match to TRBD1. Germline V lookup: CDR1 LNHDA, CDR2 SQIVND (reference sequence). Germline trimming cut 4 bases from V and 5 bases from J; bases unmatched to any gene: 7. This CDR3 has 15 residues. The CDR3 is CASSTGTGVMETQYF. CDR3 nucleotides: TGTGCCAGTAGTACAGGGACAGGGGTAATGGAGACCCAGTACTTC.

The chain combines TRBV4-1 with TRBJ2-5; the match to TRBD1 covers 7 bases. The end of the DNA is better explained by TRBJ2-7, so the J call may be wrong. This CDR3 region has 15 residues. Germline V gene lookup returns CDR1 MGHRA and CDR2 YSYEKL. Written as DNA, the CDR3 is TGCGCCAGCAGCCCGGGAACAGGGGCGAGGTACGAGCAGTACTTC. Protein sequence: CASSPGTGARYEQYF.

The chain employs TRBV28 and TRBJ1-3; D possibly corresponds to TRBD1 (6 bases). Germline V gene data show CDR1 as MDHEN and CDR2 as SYDVKM. The CDR3 loop spans 16 amino acids. Trimming stripped 5 bases from V and 1 base from J, with 15 bases between. As DNA, the CDR3 is TGTGCCAGCAGTCGCCCACAACAGGGATCTGGAAACACCATATATTTT. Its protein product is CASSRPQQGSGNTIYF.

This rearrangement joins TRBV9 to TRBJ1-2, with D tentatively TRBD1 (5 bases). V lost 0 bases to trimming and J lost 8 bases, with 17 bases between them. This CDR3 is built from 15 residues. Germline V CDR1 and CDR2: SGDLS, YYNGEE. CDR3 in amino acids: CASSVALERGGGYTF. CDR3 nucleotide sequence: TGTGCCAGCAGCGTAGCTCTAGAAAGGGGAGGAGGCTACACCTTC.

There are a few counts of this clone. This rearrangement joins TRBV5-4 to TRBJ1-2; no firm D call. Germline V gene lookup returns CDR1 SGHNT and CDR2 YYREEE (reference sequence). The germline V and J ends were trimmed by 0 bases and 1 base, with 4 bases remaining between them. CDR3 size: 13 residues. CDR3 loop: CASSLGGNYGYTF. The CDR3, as DNA: TGTGCCAGCAGCTTGGGCGGTAACTATGGCTACACCTTC.

The rearrangement links TRBV5-5 to TRBJ2-4; TRBD2 matches 9 bases. The CDR3 runs to 14 residues. Trimming removed 2 bases from V and 7 bases from J; junction bases left unmatched: 4. In germline, CDR1 is SGHKS, CDR2 YYEKEE (reference sequence). The CDR3: CASSFAGGMNIQYF. CDR3 nucleotide sequence: TGTGCCAGCAGCTTCGCGGGAGGGATGAACATTCAGTACTTC. The full variable domain, in which reference TRBV5-5 and TRBJ2-4 provide the parts outside the CDR3, is DAGVTQSPTHLIKTRGQQVTLRCSPISGHKSVSWYQQVLGQGPQFIFQYYEKEERGRGNFPDRFSARQFPNYSSELNVNALLLGDSALYLCASSFAGGMNIQYFGAGTRLSVL.

The rearrangement joins TRBV10-3 to TRBJ2-5, with D possibly TRBD2 on 5 matching bases. The closer fit of TRBJ2-7 to the DNA end suggests the J call may be wrong. Germline V lookup: CDR1 ENHRY, CDR2 SYGVKD. This CDR3 spans 14 amino acids. CDR3 residues: CAISEGLPSYEQYF. CDR3 nucleotide sequence: TGTGCCATCAGTGAGGGACTTCCTTCCTACGAGCAGTACTTC.